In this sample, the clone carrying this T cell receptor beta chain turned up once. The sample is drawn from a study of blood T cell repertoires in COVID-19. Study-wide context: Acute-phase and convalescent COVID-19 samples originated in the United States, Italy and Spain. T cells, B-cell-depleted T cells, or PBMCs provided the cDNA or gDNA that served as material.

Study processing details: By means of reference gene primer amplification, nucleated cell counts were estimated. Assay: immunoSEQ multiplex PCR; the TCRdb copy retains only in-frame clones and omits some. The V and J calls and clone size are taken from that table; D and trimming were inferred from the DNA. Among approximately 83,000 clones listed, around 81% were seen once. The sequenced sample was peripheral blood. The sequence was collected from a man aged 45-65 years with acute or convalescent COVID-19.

The CDR3 DNA reads as TGTGCCAGCAGTTACCGACTAGCGGGAGACCACGAGCAGTACTTC. Translated: CASSYRLAGDHEQYF. The chain joins TRBV6-5 to TRBJ2-7, with 12 bases identical to TRBD2. The CDR3 is 15 residues long. V lost 2 bases and J lost 5; bases outside the gene matches: 4. Per germline, CDR1 MNHEY and CDR2 SVGAGI.